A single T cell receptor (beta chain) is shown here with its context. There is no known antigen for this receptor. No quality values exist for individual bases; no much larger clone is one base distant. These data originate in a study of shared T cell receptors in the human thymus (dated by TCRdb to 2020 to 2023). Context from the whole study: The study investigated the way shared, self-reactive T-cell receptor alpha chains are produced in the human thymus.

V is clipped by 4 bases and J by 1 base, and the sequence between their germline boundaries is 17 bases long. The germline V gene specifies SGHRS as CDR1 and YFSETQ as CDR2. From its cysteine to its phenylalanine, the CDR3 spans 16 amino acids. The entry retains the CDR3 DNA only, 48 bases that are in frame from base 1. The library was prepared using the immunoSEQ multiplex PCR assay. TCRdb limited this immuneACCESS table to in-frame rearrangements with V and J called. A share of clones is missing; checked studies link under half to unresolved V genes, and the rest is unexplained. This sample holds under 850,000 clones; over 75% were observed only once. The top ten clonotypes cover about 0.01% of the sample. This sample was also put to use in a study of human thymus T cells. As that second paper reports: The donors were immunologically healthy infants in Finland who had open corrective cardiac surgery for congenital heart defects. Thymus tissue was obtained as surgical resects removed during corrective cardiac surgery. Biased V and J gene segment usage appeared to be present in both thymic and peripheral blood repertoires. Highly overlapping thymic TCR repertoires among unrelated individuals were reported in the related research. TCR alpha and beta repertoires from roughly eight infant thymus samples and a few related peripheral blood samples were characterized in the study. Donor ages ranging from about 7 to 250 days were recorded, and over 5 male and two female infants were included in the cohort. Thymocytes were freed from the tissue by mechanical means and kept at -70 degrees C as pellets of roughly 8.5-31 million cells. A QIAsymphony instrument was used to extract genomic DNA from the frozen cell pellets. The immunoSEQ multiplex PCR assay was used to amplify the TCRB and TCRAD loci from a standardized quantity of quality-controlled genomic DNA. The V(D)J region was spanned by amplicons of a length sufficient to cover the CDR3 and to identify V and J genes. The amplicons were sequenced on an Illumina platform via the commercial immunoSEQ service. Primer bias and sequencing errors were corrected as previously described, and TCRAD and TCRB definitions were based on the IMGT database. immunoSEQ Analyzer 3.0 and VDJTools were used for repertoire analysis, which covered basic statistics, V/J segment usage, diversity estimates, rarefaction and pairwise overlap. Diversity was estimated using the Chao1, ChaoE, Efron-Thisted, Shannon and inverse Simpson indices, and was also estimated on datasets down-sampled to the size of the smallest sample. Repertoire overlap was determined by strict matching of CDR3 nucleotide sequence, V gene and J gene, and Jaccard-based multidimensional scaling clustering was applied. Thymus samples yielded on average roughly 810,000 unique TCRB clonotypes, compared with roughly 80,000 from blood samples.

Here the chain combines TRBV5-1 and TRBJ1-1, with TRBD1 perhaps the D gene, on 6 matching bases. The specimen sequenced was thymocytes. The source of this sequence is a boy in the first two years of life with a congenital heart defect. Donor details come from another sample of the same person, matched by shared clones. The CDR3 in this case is CASSPGPRGQNTEAFF. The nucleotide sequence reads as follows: TGCGCCAGCAGCCCGGGCCCCAGGGGACAGAACACTGAAGCTTTCTTT.